This T cell receptor beta chain came from a study of CD8+CD57+ T cells in acquired aplastic anemia. Findings and limits, study-wide: Patients and controls had CD8+ Simpson's diversity values that were not significantly distinct. Both patients and controls carried the same twenty-nine CD8+ CDR3 sequences.

As for this clonotype: The antigen is undetermined.

The authors sequenced patients whose flow cytometry had shown CD8+CD57+ cell expansion. As a group, the patients uniformly had severe acquired aplastic anemia. Germline V gene lookup returns CDR1 SGHTA and CDR2 FQGTGA. The CDR3 covers 16 residues. After removal of 3 bases from V and 4 bases from J, the junction contained 9 bases not matched to a gene. It was genomic DNA that served as the template for profiling TCR beta VDJ and CDR3. TCRdb redid the calling of the reads with MiXCR, one entry per CDR3 protein. This sample has 120,000 or so distinct CDR3 sequences; under 65% occur once, and the top ten carry roughly 32%.

The sequence came from a human donor with aplastic anemia. The sample consisted of sorted CD4+, CD8+, or CD8+CD57+ T cells (not recorded which) from PBMCs. The chain has TRBV7-3 and TRBJ2-1; the match to TRBD2 covers 7 bases. CDR3 loop: CASSFLAELLYNEQFF. CDR3 coding DNA: TGTGCCAGCAGCTTCCTAGCGGAGCTCCTTTACAATGAGCAGTTCTTC.